A selection of T cell receptor beta chains follows, all from one sample in a study of blood T cell repertoires in COVID-19. Measured with immunoSEQ multiplex PCR; TCRdb has only the in-frame clones, and not every one. The sample yields 100,000 to 120,000 clones, around nine tenths seen once. Sequenced material: peripheral blood. These receptors were collected from a woman aged 45-60 years with acute or convalescent COVID-19. CDR3s include the opening cysteine and the closing phenylalanine or tryptophan. A D gene is named only where the DNA matches it firmly. Clone size is given for some rows only: seen once, a few or many times, or a class if the clone is expanded.

size,V,J,D,DNA,CDR3
-,TRBV5-1,TRBJ1-5,-,TGCGCCAGCAGCTTGAGCGGCGGGCAGGGCAATCAGCCCCAGCATTTT,CASSLSGGQGNQPQHF
few,TRBV10-3,TRBJ2-7,TRBD2,TGTGCCATCAGTGATCGGGAGGGCCCCTCCTACGAGCAGTACTTC,CAISDREGPSYEQYF
-,TRBV24-1,TRBJ2-1,TRBD2,TGTGCCACCAGTGACGCTGAGCTGGGGGCTAGCGGGCGATGGGGGAATGAGCAGTTCTTC,CATSDAELGASGRWGNEQFF
-,TRBV24-1,TRBJ2-2,-,TGTGCCACCAGTTTCGCCGGGACATCGAACACCGGGGAGCTGTTTTTT,CATSFAGTSNTGELFF
-,TRBV6-5,TRBJ2-7,-,TGTGCCAGCAGTTACTCCCTTAGTCAGGCGCAGGGCGAGCAGTACTTC,CASSYSLSQAQGEQYF
-,TRBV5-1,TRBJ1-1,TRBD1,TGCGCCAGCAGCGAGAACAGGGGCGGGAACACTGAAGCTTTCTTT,CASSENRGGNTEAFF
-,TRBV6-5,TRBJ1-1,TRBD1,TGTGCCAGCAGTTACCCGGGGACAGGGAACACTGAAGCTTTCTTT,CASSYPGTGNTEAFF
-,TRBV7-2,TRBJ2-5,-,TGTGCCAGCAGCTTAGCGGGCGCGGGGGAGACCCAGTACTTC,CASSLAGAGETQYF
-,TRBV10-3,TRBJ2-7,TRBD2,TGTGCCAGTACCTCAGGACTAGCGGGAGGTTACAACGAGCAGTACTTC,CASTSGLAGGYNEQYF
-,TRBV6-1,TRBJ1-5,-,TGTGCCAGCAGTCAAGGGGGGGGAAATAGCAATCAGCCCCAGCATTTT,CASSQGGGNSNQPQHF
-,TRBV7-9,TRBJ2-7,TRBD2,TGTGCCAGCAGCAGTAGCGGGAGAACCTACGAGCAGTACTTC,CASSSSGRTYEQYF
-,TRBV18,TRBJ2-7,TRBD1,TGTGCCAGCTCACCGAAGGGACAGGGACACTACGAGCAGTACTTC,CASSPKGQGHYEQYF
-,TRBV7-2,TRBJ2-5,-,TGTGCCAGCAGCCTTACTCCGACAGTTGGGGAGACCCAGTACTTC,CASSLTPTVGETQYF
-,TRBV19,TRBJ2-5,TRBD2,TGTGCCACCAAGACTAGCGGAAAAGAGACCCAGTACTTC,CATKTSGKETQYF
once,TRBV29-1,TRBJ2-7,-,TGCAGCGTGGTCGGGTCCTTCTACGAGCAGTACTTC,CSVVGSFYEQYF
-,TRBV7-6,TRBJ2-7,TRBD2,TGTGCCAGCAGCCCGAACATACCTAGCGGGAGCCTTTACGAGCAGTACTTC,CASSPNIPSGSLYEQYF
-,TRBV7-9,TRBJ2-1,-,TGTGCCAGCAGCGCCCCCCGGGAAACCTACAATGAGCAGTTCTTC,CASSAPRETYNEQFF
-,TRBV6-5,TRBJ1-2,-,TGTGCCAGCAGTTCGGACAGTCATTCCTATGGCTACACCTTC,CASSSDSHSYGYTF
-,TRBV28,TRBJ2-2,TRBD1,TGTGCCAGCAGTCCAATGACAGGGGCGGAGGGGGCCGGGGAGCTGTTTTTT,CASSPMTGAEGAGELFF
-,TRBV6-1,TRBJ2-5,TRBD1,TGTGCCAGCAGTGCGCATCCCGGGACAGGGGGCGAGACCCAGTACTTC,CASSAHPGTGGETQYF
-,TRBV4-2,TRBJ2-2,TRBD2,TGTGCCAGCAGCCAAGGGACTAGCGGGAGGGGCGCCGGGGAGCTGTTTTTT,CASSQGTSGRGAGELFF
-,TRBV5-8,TRBJ1-5,-,TGTGCCAGCAGCTTGGGGAGGGAGCCCCAGCATTTT,CASSLGREPQHF
-,TRBV19,TRBJ1-2,-,TGTGCCACCTTCCGGAGGGGCCCATCTGGCTACACCTTC,CATFRRGPSGYTF
-,TRBV2,TRBJ2-5,TRBD2,TGTGCCAGCAACCCCCCACAGGAGGGGAGGGGGACCCAGTACTTC,CASNPPQEGRGTQYF
-,TRBV19,TRBJ1-5,TRBD1,TGTGCCAGCGACAGGGGAGGTGGCAATCAGCCCCAGCATTTT,CASDRGGGNQPQHF
-,TRBV7-9,TRBJ2-7,TRBD1,TGTGCCAGCAGCTTAGGAGCCGGGACAGGGGGCCACGAGCAGTACTTC,CASSLGAGTGGHEQYF
-,TRBV19,TRBJ2-3,TRBD1,TGTGCCAGTAGTATCCACCGGGACAGGGCCCCAGATACGCAGTATTTT,CASSIHRDRAPDTQYF
few,TRBV5-1,TRBJ2-1,-,TGCGCCAGCAGCTCTATACCGGGGATAAACTCCTACAATGAGCAGTTCTTC,CASSSIPGINSYNEQFF
-,TRBV19,TRBJ2-2,TRBD2,TGTGCCAGTAGGTGGTTAGCGGGAGGAGGGGGCACCGGGGAGCTGTTTTTT,CASRWLAGGGGTGELFF
-,TRBV10-1,TRBJ2-2,-,TGCGCCAGCACGGGGGGCGGGATGAACACCGGGGAGCTGTTTTTT,CASTGGGMNTGELFF
-,TRBV5-4,TRBJ2-1,TRBD2,TGTGCCAGCAGCTTTGCGGCGCTAGCGGGAGGGAATACCCGGAATGAGCAGTTCTTC,CASSFAALAGGNTRNEQFF
-,TRBV11-3,TRBJ2-2,TRBD2,TGTGCCAGCAGCTTAATAGGGACTAGCGGGAGTAGCGCCGGGGAGCTGTTTTTT,CASSLIGTSGSSAGELFF
-,TRBV24-1,TRBJ2-1,-,TGTGCCACCAGTGATTTAGGATCCAGGGTGAGAAACCTCGAGGAGCAGTTCTTC,CATSDLGSRVRNLEEQFF
-,TRBV2,TRBJ2-4,TRBD2,TGTGCCAGCAGTTTAGCGGGGCTAGCCAAAAACATTCAGTACTTC,CASSLAGLAKNIQYF
-,TRBV11-2,TRBJ1-5,-,TGTGCCAGCAGCAAACAGGTGAATCAGCCCCAGCATTTT,CASSKQVNQPQHF